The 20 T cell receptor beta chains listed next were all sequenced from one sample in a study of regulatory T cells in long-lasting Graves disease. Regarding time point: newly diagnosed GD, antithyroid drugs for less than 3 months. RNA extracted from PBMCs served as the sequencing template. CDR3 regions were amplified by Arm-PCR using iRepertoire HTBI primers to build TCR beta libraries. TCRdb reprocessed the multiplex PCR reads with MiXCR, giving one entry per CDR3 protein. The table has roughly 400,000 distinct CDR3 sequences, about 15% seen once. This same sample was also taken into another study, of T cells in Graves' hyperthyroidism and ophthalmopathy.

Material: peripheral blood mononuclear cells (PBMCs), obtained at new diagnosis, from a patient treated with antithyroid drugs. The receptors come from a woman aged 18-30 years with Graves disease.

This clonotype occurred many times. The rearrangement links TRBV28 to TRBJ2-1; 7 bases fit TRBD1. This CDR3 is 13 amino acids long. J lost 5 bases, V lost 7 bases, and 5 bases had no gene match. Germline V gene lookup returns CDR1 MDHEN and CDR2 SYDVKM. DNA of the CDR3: TGTGCCAGCACCGACAGGGAAAACAATGAGCAGTTCTTC. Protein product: CASTDRENNEQFF.

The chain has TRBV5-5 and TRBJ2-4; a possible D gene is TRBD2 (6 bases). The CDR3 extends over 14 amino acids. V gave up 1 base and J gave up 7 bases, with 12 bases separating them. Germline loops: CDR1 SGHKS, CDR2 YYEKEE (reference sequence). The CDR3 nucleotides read TGTGCCAGCAGCTTGTGGGGACTTCGGAACATTCAGTACTTC. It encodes CASSLWGLRNIQYF.

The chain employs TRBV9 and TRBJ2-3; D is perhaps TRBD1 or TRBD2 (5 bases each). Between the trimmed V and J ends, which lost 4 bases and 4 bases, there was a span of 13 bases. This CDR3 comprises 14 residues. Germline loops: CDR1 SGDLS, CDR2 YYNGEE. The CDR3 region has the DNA TGTGCCAGCAGCCAATCGATGGGGGCAGATACGCAGTATTTT. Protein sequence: CASSQSMGADTQYF. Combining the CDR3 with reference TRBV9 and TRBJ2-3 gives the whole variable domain DSGVTQTPKHLITATGQRVTLRCSPRSGDLSVYWYQQSLDQGLQFLIQYYNGEERAKGNILERFSAQQFPDLHSELNLSSLELGDSALYFCASSQSMGADTQYFGPGTRLTVL.

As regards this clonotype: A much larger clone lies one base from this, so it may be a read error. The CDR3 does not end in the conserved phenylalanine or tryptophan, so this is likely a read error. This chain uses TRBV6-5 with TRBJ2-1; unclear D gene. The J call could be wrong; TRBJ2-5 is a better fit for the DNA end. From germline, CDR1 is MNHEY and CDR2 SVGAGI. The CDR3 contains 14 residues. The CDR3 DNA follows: TGTGCCAGCAGTTACTCCCAGACTTGGGGGACCCAGTACCTC. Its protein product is CASSYSQTWGTQYL.

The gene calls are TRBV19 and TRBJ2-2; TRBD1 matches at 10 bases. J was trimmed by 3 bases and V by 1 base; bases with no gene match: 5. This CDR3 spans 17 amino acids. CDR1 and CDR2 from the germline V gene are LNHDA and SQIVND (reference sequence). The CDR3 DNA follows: TGTGCCAGTAGTATAGTTCGACAGGGGGCTTACACCGGGGAGCTGTTTTTT. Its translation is CASSIVRQGAYTGELFF. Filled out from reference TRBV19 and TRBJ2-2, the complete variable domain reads DGGITQSPKYLFRKEGQNVTLSCEQNLNHDAMYWYRQDPGQGLRLIYYSQIVNDFQKGDIAEGYSVSREKKESFPLTVTSAQKNPTAFYLCASSIVRQGAYTGELFFGEGSRLTVL.

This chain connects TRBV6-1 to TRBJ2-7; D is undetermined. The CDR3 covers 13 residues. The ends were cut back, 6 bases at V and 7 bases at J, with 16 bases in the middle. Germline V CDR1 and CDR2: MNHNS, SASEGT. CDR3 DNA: TGTGCCAGCAGCCTAAAGACGGGTTCGGAGCAGTACTTC. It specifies CASSLKTGSEQYF.

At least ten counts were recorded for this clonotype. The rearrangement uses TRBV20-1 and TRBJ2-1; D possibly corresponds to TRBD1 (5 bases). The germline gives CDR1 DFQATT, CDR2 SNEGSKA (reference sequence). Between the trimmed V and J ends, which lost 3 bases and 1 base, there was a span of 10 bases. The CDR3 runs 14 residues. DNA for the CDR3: TGCAGTGCTAGCGACAGACGATCCTACAATGAGCAGTTCTTC. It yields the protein CSASDRRSYNEQFF.

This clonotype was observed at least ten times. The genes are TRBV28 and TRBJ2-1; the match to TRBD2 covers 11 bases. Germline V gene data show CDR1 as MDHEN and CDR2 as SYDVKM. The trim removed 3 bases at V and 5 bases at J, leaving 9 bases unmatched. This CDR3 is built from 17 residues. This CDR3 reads CASSFQLAGAQDNEQFF. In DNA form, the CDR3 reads TGTGCCAGCAGTTTCCAACTAGCGGGAGCCCAAGACAATGAGCAGTTCTTC.

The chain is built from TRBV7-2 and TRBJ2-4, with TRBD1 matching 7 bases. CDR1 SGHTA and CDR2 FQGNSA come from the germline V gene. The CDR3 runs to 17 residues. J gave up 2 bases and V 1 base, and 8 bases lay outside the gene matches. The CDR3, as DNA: TGTGCCAGCAGCTTAGTGTTTTACAGGGGAACCAAAAACATTCAGTACTTC. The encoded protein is CASSLVFYRGTKNIQYF. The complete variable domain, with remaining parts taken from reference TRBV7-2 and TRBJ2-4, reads GAGVSQSPSNKVTEKGKDVELRCDPISGHTALYWYRQSLGQGLEFLIYFQGNSAPDKSGLPSDRFSAERTGGSVSTLTIQRTQQEDSAVYLCASSLVFYRGTKNIQYFGAGTRLSVL.

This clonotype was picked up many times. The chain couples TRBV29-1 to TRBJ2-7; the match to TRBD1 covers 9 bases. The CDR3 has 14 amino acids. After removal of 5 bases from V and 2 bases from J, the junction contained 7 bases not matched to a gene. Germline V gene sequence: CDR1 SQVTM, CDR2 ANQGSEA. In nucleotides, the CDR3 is TGCAGCGTTTTGAGGACAGGGGTTACCTACGAGCAGTACTTC. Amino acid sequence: CSVLRTGVTYEQYF.

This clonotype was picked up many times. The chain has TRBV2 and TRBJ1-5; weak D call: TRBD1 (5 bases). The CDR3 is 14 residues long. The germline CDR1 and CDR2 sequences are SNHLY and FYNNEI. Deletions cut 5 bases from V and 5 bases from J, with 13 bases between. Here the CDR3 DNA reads TGTGCCAGCAGTCCCCGCAGGGAAGATCAGCCCCAGCATTTT. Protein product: CASSPRREDQPQHF.

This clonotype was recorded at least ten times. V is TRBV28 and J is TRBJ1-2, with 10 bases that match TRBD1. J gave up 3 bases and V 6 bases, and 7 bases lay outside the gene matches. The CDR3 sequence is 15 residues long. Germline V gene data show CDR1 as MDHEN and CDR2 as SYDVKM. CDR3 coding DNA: TGTGCCAGCAGCCGGGGACAGGGGCTCCACTATGGCTACACCTTC. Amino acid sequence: CASSRGQGLHYGYTF.

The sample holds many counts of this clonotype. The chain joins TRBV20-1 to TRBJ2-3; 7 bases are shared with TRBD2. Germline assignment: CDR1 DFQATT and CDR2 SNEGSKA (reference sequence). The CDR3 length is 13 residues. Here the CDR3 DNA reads TGCAGCGCCTCAGCGGGATTTACAGATACGCAGTATTTT. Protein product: CSASAGFTDTQYF.

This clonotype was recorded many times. In nucleotides, the CDR3 is TGCGCCAGCAGCGCTAAAGGGGGCGCGATCACTGAAGCTTTCTTT. Translated, it gives CASSAKGGAITEAFF. The chain links TRBV5-1 to TRBJ1-1; 7 bases are shared with TRBD1. V dropped 4 bases and J dropped 4; count of bases not matched to a gene: 10. Germline V gene data show CDR1 as SGHRS and CDR2 as YFSETQ. The CDR3 consists of 15 residues.

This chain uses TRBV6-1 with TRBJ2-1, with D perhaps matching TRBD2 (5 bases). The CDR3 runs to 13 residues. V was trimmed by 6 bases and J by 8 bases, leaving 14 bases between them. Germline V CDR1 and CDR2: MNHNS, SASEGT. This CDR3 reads CASRPYLGDEQFF. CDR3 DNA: TGTGCCAGCAGACCTTACCTCGGGGATGAGCAGTTCTTC.

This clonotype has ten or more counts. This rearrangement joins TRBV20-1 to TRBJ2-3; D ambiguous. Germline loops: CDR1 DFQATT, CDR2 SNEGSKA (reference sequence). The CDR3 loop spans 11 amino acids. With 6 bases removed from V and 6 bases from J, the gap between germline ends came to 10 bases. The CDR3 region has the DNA TGCAGTGCCCTAGATGCTGATACGCAGTATTTT. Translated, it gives CSALDADTQYF.

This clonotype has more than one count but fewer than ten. The DNA for the CDR3 is TGCGCCAGCAGCTTGGGGGAAGGTGGCACTGAAGCTTTCTTT. Its translation is CASSLGEGGTEAFF. This chain connects TRBV5-1 to TRBJ1-1; D unresolved. This CDR3 is built from 14 residues. Per germline, CDR1 SGHRS and CDR2 YFSETQ. V lost 0 bases, J lost 4 bases, and 10 bases lay in between. Full variable domain (rest looked up from reference TRBV5-1 and TRBJ1-1): KAGVTQTPRYLIKTRGQQVTLSCSPISGHRSVSWYQQTPGQGLQFLFEYFSETQRNKGNFPGRFSGRQFSNSRSEMNVSTLELGDSALYLCASSLGEGGTEAFFGQGTRLTVV.

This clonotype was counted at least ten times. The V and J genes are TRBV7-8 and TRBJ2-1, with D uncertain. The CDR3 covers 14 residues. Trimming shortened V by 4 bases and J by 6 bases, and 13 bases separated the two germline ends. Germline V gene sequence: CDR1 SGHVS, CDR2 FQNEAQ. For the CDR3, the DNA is TGTGCCAGCAGCTCCCGAGGACCGAGCAATGAGCAGTTCTTC. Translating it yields CASSSRGPSNEQFF.

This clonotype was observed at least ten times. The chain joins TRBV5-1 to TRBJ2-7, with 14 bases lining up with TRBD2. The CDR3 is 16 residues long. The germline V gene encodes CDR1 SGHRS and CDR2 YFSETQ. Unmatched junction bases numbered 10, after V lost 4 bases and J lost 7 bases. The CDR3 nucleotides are TGCGCCAGCAGCCCCCGACTAGCGGGAGGGCTTCAGGAGCAGTACTTC. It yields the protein CASSPRLAGGLQEQYF.

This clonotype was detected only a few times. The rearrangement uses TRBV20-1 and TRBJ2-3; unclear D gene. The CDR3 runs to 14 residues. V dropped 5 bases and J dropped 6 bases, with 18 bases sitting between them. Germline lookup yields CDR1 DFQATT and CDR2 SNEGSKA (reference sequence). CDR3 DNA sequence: TGCAGTGCTCCCGAAATCAATCGTAGGGATACGCAGTATTTT. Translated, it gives CSAPEINRRDTQYF.